This T cell receptor (beta chain) was retrieved from a study of blood T cell repertoires in COVID-19 (TCRdb year 2020). As for the study more broadly: Samples covering the acute and convalescent phases of COVID-19 were provided by collaborators in the United States, Italy and Spain. Subjects who had been exposed to COVID-19, were actively infected with it, or had recovered from it provided the deeply sampled blood TCRbeta repertoires that made up the dataset. The repertoires were made available in a free public database intended to serve as a resource for research on the immune response to SARS-CoV-2. Sample metadata almost always included a de-identified subject ID, COVID-19 status, age in years and sex. The prospective study material was composed of cDNA or gDNA derived from T cells, B-cell-depleted T cells, or PBMCs. The samples were drawn from the first 160 participants of the ongoing ImmuneRACE study and from 1,254 subjects provided by 6 global collaborators. Where HLA class I and class II types were available, the types were taken from metadata supplied by the sample provider, not from assay-based typing.

In the prospective study, participants were roughly 18 to 95 years old, resided in around 25 geographic areas of the United States, and were enrolled through a virtual design. In the prospective study, participants were assigned to cohorts based on the clinical history participants reported in a screening survey and a study questionnaire. For ImmuneRACE Cohort 3, a participant was defined as recovered based on two consecutive negative NP/OP PCR tests, clearance by a healthcare professional, or resolution of symptoms. In the prospective study, whole blood, serum and a nasopharyngeal or oropharyngeal swab were collected from each participant by mobile phlebotomists. Additional blood draws and questionnaires over an approximately two-month period could optionally be provided by prospective study participants. Prospective study blood samples were shipped either frozen or at room temperature before DNA extraction.

Note on this clone: Its binding antigen is unknown. No base quality values were provided; no much bigger clone lies one nucleotide off.

The paper as a whole reports these results and caveats: How much clinical and demographic metadata was included differed by source and by participant, and the metadata was provided uncurated.

The immunoSEQ Assay, a bias-controlled multiplex PCR, was used to amplify TCRbeta CDR3 regions from genomic DNA. Per the original workflow: Within the assay, amplification of reference gene primers was used to estimate how many nucleated cells each sample contained. To quantify the absolute abundance of each unique TCRbeta CDR3 rearrangement, sequence reads were collapsed and filtered. For each sample, productive Simpson clonality was calculated as the square root of Simpson's diversity index over productive rearrangements. TCRdb obtained this table from immuneACCESS and retained in-frame rearrangements with V and J assigned. These tables miss some clones; where compared with another copy, unresolved V genes account for less than half of the shortfall, and the remainder is unexplained. That table gives V, J and clone size, and the DNA gave D and trimming. For this sample there are about 160,000 clones; roughly 85% appear just once. About a sixth of the sample is taken by the ten largest.

From cysteine to phenylalanine, the CDR3 is 13 amino acids long. Here the CDR3 DNA is all that survives: 39 bases in frame from base 1. The CDR1 and CDR2 encoded by the germline V gene (reference sequence) are GTSNPN and SVGIG. At the junction V is shortened by 8 bases and J by 4 bases, with 15 bases in between. The chain employs TRBV30 and TRBJ1-3; the D gene remains uncertain. The sequencing sample was made of PBMCs or T cells enriched from blood (not recorded which). The sequence came from a man between 60 and 70 years old who had recovered from COVID-19. The CDR3 loop reads CAEEQPGGNTIYF. In nucleotide form, the sequence is TGTGCCGAGGAACAGCCGGGAGGAAACACCATATATTTT.